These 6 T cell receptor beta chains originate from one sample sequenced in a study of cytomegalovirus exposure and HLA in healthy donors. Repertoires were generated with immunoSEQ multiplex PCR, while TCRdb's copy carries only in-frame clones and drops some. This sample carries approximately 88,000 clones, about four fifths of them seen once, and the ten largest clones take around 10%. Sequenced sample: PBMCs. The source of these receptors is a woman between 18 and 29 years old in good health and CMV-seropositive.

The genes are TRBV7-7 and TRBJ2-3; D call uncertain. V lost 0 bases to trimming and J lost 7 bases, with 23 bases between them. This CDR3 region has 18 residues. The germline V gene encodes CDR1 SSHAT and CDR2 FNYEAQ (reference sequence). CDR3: CASSLAPARTENFNTQYF. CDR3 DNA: TGTGCCAGCAGCTTAGCGCCGGCTAGAACTGAGAACTTTAATACGCAGTATTTT.

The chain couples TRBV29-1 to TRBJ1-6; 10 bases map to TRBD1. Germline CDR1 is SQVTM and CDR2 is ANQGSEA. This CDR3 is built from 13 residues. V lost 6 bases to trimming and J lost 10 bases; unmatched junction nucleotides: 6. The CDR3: CSVSGTGESPLHF. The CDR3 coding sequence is TGCAGCGTCTCCGGGACAGGGGAATCACCCCTCCACTTT.

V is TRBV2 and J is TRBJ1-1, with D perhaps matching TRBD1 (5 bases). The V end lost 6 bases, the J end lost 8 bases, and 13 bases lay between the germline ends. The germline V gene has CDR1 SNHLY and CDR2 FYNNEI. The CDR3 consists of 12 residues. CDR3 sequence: CASRAQAPEAFF. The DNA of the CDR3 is TGTGCCAGCAGGGCACAGGCTCCCGAAGCTTTCTTT.

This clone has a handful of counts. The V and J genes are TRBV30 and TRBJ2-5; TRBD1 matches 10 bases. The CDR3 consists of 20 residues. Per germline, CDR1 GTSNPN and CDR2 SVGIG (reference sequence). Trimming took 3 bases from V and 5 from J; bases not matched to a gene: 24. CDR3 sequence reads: CAWRRDRGFYDSRGVETQYF. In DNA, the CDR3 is TGTGCCTGGAGGAGGGACAGGGGCTTTTACGATTCTAGGGGGGTGGAGACCCAGTACTTC.

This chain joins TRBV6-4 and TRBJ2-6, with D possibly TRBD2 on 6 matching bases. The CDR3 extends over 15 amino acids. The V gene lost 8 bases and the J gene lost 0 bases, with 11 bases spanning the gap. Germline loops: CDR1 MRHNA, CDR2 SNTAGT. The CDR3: CASARDFSGANVLTF. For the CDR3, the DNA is TGTGCCAGCGCCCGGGACTTCTCTGGGGCCAACGTCCTGACTTTC.

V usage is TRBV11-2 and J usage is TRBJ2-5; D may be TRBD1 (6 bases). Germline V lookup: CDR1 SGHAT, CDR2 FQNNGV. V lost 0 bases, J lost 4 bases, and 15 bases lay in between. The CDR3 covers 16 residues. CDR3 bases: TGTGCCAGCAGCTTAGATGAGAACAGGGTGGGAGAGACCCAGTACTTC. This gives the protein CASSLDENRVGETQYF.